These 22 T cell receptor beta chains share one sample of origin, sequenced in a study of tumor-infiltrating lymphocytes in primary liver carcinoma. Co-extraction of both nucleic acids (RNA and DNA) used about 17-31 mg of unsorted bulk tissue. Reverse transcription of approximately 500 ng total RNA with a constant-region primer produced TCR beta cDNA. Library construction for TCR beta comprised three nested multiplex PCR rounds performed with slightly modified ARM-PCR. Each of the first two PCR rounds ran approximately 10 cycles with TRBV1-TRBV30 forward and C-beta reverse primers. TCRdb reprocessed the multiplex PCR reads via MiXCR and lists one record per CDR3 protein. Here the sample spans more than 40,000 distinct CDR3 sequences, 71% being singletons. The sequenced material came from liver tumor tissue from sampling region 5. Subset indicated: tumor region T5, tumor centre. These TCRs come from a man between 35 and 55 years old with primary liver carcinoma and hepatitis B virus infection.

V usage is TRBV18 and J usage is TRBJ2-1; perhaps TRBD2 as D (6 bases). Germline V gene data show CDR1 as KGHSH and CDR2 as LQKENI. This CDR3 contains 17 residues. V was pared by 3 bases and J by 1 base, with 16 bases between. CDR3 nucleotides: TGTGCCAGCTCACCTACGACTAGTGGGGCTTCCTACAATGAGCAGTTCTTC. The encoded protein is CASSPTTSGASYNEQFF. The full variable domain, completed using reference TRBV18 and TRBJ2-1, is NAGVMQNPRHLVRRRGQEARLRCSPMKGHSHVYWYRQLPEEGLKFMVYLQKENIIDESGMPKERFSAEFPKEGPSILRIQQVVRGDSAAYFCASSPTTSGASYNEQFFGPGTRLTVL.

The V call is TRBV6-6, the J call TRBJ1-6, with no clear D. Germline-derived CDR1 and CDR2 are MNHNY and SVGAGI (reference sequence). This CDR3 contains 16 residues. V lost 2 bases and J lost 16, with 24 bases in between. CDR3 sequence reads: CASSYGSWGGNSSLHF. CDR3 coding DNA: TGTGCCAGCAGTTACGGCTCCTGGGGAGGCAATTCATCTCTCCACTTT.

A few counts support this clonotype. The genes are TRBV20-1 and TRBJ2-3; 11 bases line up with TRBD2. CDR1 and CDR2 (germline): DFQATT, SNEGSKA (reference sequence). The CDR3 spans 17 residues. The V gene end was trimmed by 0 bases and the J gene end by 5 bases; junction bases not matched to a gene: 10. CDR3 amino acids: CSARDGTSGEHRDTQYF. CDR3 DNA: TGCAGTGCTAGAGATGGGACTAGCGGTGAACATAGAGATACGCAGTATTTT.

Notes on this clonotype: A much larger clone differs by one base, so this may be a read error. The J gene is TRBJ2-3, the V gene TRBV29-1; D remains unclear. V lost 4 bases and J 4 bases, leaving 12 bases between the germline ends. The CDR3 loop spans 13 amino acids. Looked up from germline, CDR1 is SQVTM and CDR2 is ANQGSEA. The CDR3 loop is CSVGPSGADTQYF. For the CDR3, the DNA is TGCAGCGTTGGCCCATCAGGCGCAGATACGCAGTATTTT.

This clonotype was counted at least ten times. The chain has TRBV30 and TRBJ2-2; the match to TRBD1 covers 9 bases. The V segment lost 8 bases and the J segment 3 bases; nucleotides outside the gene matches: 7. Germline V gene data show CDR1 as GTSNPN and CDR2 as SVGIG (reference sequence). The CDR3 totals 14 residues. CDR3 sequence (DNA): TGTGCCCTTAGACAGGGGGGTTACACCGGGGAGCTGTTTTTT. Amino acids: CALRQGGYTGELFF.

This clonotype was found a few times. The rearrangement joins TRBV7-9 to TRBJ2-7; 7 bases fit TRBD1. The CDR3 length is 12 residues. The V segment lost 6 bases and the J segment 9 bases; nucleotides outside the gene matches: 8. CDR1 and CDR2 (germline): SEHNR, FQNEAQ (reference sequence). The CDR3 coding sequence is TGTGCCAGCAGGGGGGACAGCGACGTGCAGTACTTC. Amino acids: CASRGDSDVQYF.

A remark on this clonotype: Mismatch with germline at one junction end may stem from a read error. The V gene is TRBV6-5, the J gene TRBJ2-1, with D maybe TRBD2 (6 bases). In germline, CDR1 is MNHEY, CDR2 SVGAGI. The CDR3 runs to 16 residues. CDR3 sequence: CASSPRGRPVYIEQFF. CDR3 DNA: TGTGCCAGCAGCCCGCGGGGAAGGCCCGTGTACATTGAGCAGTTCTTC.

On this clonotype: Germline is not matched at one junction end, which may reflect a read error. V is TRBV28 and J is TRBJ2-3; TRBD2 matches at 14 bases. Germline CDR1 and CDR2: MDHEN and SYDVKM. This CDR3 has 18 amino acids. The CDR3 sequence is CASSPAPGTSGSGDTQCF. CDR3 DNA: TGTGCCAGCAGTCCCGCCCCCGGGACTAGCGGGAGTGGAGATACGCAGTGTTTT.

The V and J genes are TRBV7-9 and TRBJ1-1; D perhaps matches TRBD1 (5 bases). This CDR3 contains 14 residues. Germline CDR1 reads SEHNR; CDR2 reads FQNEAQ (reference sequence). Trimming stripped 1 base from V and 4 bases from J, with 10 bases between. CDR3 region: CASSLGGWITEAFF. CDR3 coding DNA: TGTGCCAGCAGCTTAGGGGGGTGGATCACTGAAGCTTTCTTT.

This clonotype came up once. Likely a read error: the CDR3 ends without its conserved phenylalanine or tryptophan. The chain carries TRBV28 and TRBJ2-3, with 7 bases identical to TRBD1. CDR1 MDHEN and CDR2 SYDVKM come from the germline V gene. With 8 bases clipped from V and 2 bases from J, the junction kept 10 bases outside the gene matches. The CDR3 sequence is 15 residues long. CDR3 nucleotides: TGTGCCAGCCCCCCCCCCGGACAGGACACAGATACGCAGTATATT. It is translated as CASPPPGQDTDTQYI.

This clonotype has a count of ten or more. The chain has TRBV6-5 and TRBJ1-2; 9 bases line up with TRBD1. The J segment lost 6 bases and the V segment lost 5 bases, leaving 10 bases of the junction unmatched. The CDR3 totals 15 residues. Germline values: CDR1 MNHEY, CDR2 SVGAGI. The CDR3 nucleotides are TGTGCCAGCAGTCGCGAACAGGGGGCTAGCCATGGCTACACCTTC. Its translation is CASSREQGASHGYTF.

As regards this clonotype: At one end the junction does not follow the germline gene, possibly because of a read error. The chain joins TRBV20-1 to TRBJ1-3, with no clear D. Germline V gives CDR1 DFQATT, CDR2 SNEGSKA (reference sequence). There are 12 residues in the CDR3. Here the CDR3 reads CSAGSSGSTIYF. CDR3 DNA sequence: TGCAGTGCTGGCAGCTCTGGAAGCACCATATATTTT.

This clonotype appeared many times. The chain carries TRBV10-3 and TRBJ2-5, with no clear D. Germline-derived CDR1 and CDR2 are ENHRY and SYGVKD. The length of the CDR3 is 13 residues. Trimming pared 3 bases from V and 2 bases from J, leaving 7 bases between. CDR3 in DNA: TGTGCCATCAGTGACTACGTACAAGAGACCCAGTACTTC. This gives the protein CAISDYVQETQYF.

Comments on this clonotype: This may be a read error, as it is one base from a much larger clone. CDR3 sequence reads: CASSSDGRAYEQYF. CDR3 DNA sequence: TGTGCCAGCAGTTCCGACGGGAGGGCCTACGAGCAGTACTTC. V is TRBV28 and J is TRBJ2-7, with TRBD2 identical over 8 bases. The CDR3 runs 14 residues. J gave up 2 bases and V 4 bases, and 4 bases lay outside the gene matches. CDR1 and CDR2 from the germline V gene are MDHEN and SYDVKM.

About this clonotype: At one end the junction does not follow the germline gene, possibly because of a read error. The CDR3 is CAISEWVFNEHYF. The CDR3 bases are TGTGCCATCAGTGAATGGGTTTTCAACGAGCACTACTTC. The chain has TRBV6-1 and TRBJ2-7, with D unclear. Germline CDR1 is MNHNS and CDR2 is SASEGT. The CDR3 sequence is 13 residues long.

The sample holds a few counts of this clonotype. The rearrangement links TRBV2 to TRBJ2-1; D uncertain. Germline V CDR1 and CDR2: SNHLY, FYNNEI. The CDR3 consists of 15 residues. The ends were cut back, 2 bases at V and 6 bases at J, with 14 bases in the middle. The CDR3 DNA follows: TGTGCCAGCAGTGAAACTTGGTCGAAAGTCAATGAGCAGTTCTTC. The encoded protein is CASSETWSKVNEQFF. The variable domain in full, completed from reference TRBV2 and TRBJ2-1, reads EPEVTQTPSHQVTQMGQEVILRCVPISNHLYFYWYRQILGQKVEFLVSFYNNEISEKSEIFDDQFSVERPDGSNFTLKIRSTKLEDSAMYFCASSETWSKVNEQFFGPGTRLTVL.

This clonotype was counted at least ten times. The J gene is TRBJ2-1, the V gene TRBV6-2 or TRBV6-3; D may be TRBD2 (6 bases). Trimming shortened V by 2 bases and J by 5 bases, and 13 bases separated the two germline ends. The CDR3 runs to 15 residues. The germline V gene encodes CDR1 MNHEY and CDR2 SVGEGT. The CDR3 sequence: CASSYPGLTNNEQFF. The DNA for the CDR3 is TGTGCCAGCAGTTACCCGGGACTCACAAACAATGAGCAGTTCTTC.

The table lists this clonotype with a count of one. This rearrangement joins TRBV11-2 to TRBJ2-2, with a tentative D call TRBD2 (5 bases). The germline V gene has CDR1 SGHAT and CDR2 FQNNGV. CDR3 size: 15 residues. The germline V and J ends were trimmed by 11 bases and 6 bases, with 22 bases remaining between them. The CDR3 region is CAGGLYRPGAGELFF. In DNA form, the CDR3 reads TGTGCCGGCGGCTTATACCGGCCCGGGGCCGGGGAGCTGTTTTTT.

This clonotype was seen ten or more times. The chain is built from TRBV28 and TRBJ1-5; D possibly corresponds to TRBD1 (5 bases). CDR3 size: 14 residues. Trimming shortened V by 6 bases and J by 9 bases, and 18 bases separated the two germline ends. Germline V gives CDR1 MDHEN, CDR2 SYDVKM. The CDR3 coding sequence is TGTGCCAGCAGGGTGGGACTGAGCCGTTGGCCCCAGCATTTT. Protein: CASRVGLSRWPQHF.

As for this clonotype: The CDR3 does not close with the conserved phenylalanine or tryptophan, likely indicating a read error. This chain joins TRBV29-1 and TRBJ2-5; D perhaps matches TRBD2 (7 bases). Germline V gene sequence: CDR1 SQVTM, CDR2 ANQGSEA. CDR3 length equals 16 residues. The CDR3 bases are TGTAGCGTCTCCTGGGGGGGGGCCGCTAAGGTGGAGACCCAGTACCTC. Protein sequence: CSVSWGGAAKVETQYL.

A word on this clonotype: An end of the junction differs from the germline gene, which may be a read error. The chain links TRBV29-1 to TRBJ1-1; TRBD1 might be the D (5 bases). This CDR3 contains 16 residues. Per germline, CDR1 SQVTM and CDR2 ANQGSEA. The CDR3 loop is CSVGGASDIMNTEALF. The CDR3 bases are TGCAGCGTTGGTGGGGCCAGCGACATTATGAACACTGAAGCTCTCTTT.

Note on this clonotype: At one end, the junction sequence differs from germline, possibly due to a read error. The chain combines TRBV11-2 with TRBJ2-3; maybe TRBD1 (5 bases). The CDR3 contains 14 residues. CDR1 and CDR2 (germline): SGHAT, FQNNGV. The CDR3 DNA is TGTACCAGCAGCTTCGTAGGTAACACAGGTATGCAGTATTTT. Translation gives CTSSFVGNTGMQYF.